This T cell receptor beta chain was found in a study of identical twins. A universal primer site came from template switching; cDNA carried unique molecular identifiers. From the 5' RACE reads, TCRdb called clonotypes with MiXCR, one entry per CDR3 protein. The table lists about 530,000 distinct CDR3 sequences, around 24% of them singletons. General observations from the study: Alpha sequences out of frame and shared by twins had excess low generation probability. Cord blood beta clonotypes that were abundant carried fewer insertions, and memory repertoires showed no such trend.

This clonotype has only a few counts. The antigen remains unidentified. Germline loops: CDR1 DFQATT, CDR2 SNEGSKA (reference sequence). Trimming stripped 4 bases from V and 0 bases from J, with 15 bases between. This CDR3 contains 15 residues. These same data were also listed under a study on yellow fever vaccine responses in identical twins.

This sequence joins TRBV20-1 and TRBJ1-1; D unclear. The sequenced sample was CD4+ T cells sorted from blood. This TCR derives from a woman aged 18-30 years in good health. CDR3 region: CSAIRFRAMNTEAFF. CDR3 DNA: TGCAGTGCTATCCGTTTCCGGGCCATGAACACTGAAGCTTTCTTT.